The next 2 T cell receptor beta chains were all read from a single sample in a study of shared clonotypes between healthy human individuals. Naive CD8 cells, CD45RO-negative and positively selected for CCR7, excluded terminally differentiated effector memory CD45RA+ cells. Profiled with immunoSEQ multiplex PCR; TCRdb holds only in-frame clones, not every one. The sample consists of some 2.1 million clones, roughly 94% of them appearing once. The sequencing sample was made of naive CD8+ T cells sorted from blood. The receptor set was obtained from a young man in good health.

The chain couples TRBV12-5 to TRBJ1-1; the D is unclear. Trimming cost V 0 bases and J 8 bases, with 10 bases left between them. Germline assignment: CDR1 LGHNT and CDR2 FRNRAP. This CDR3 contains 13 residues. The CDR3 here is CASGLVGYPEAFF. The CDR3 bases are TGTGCTAGTGGTTTGGTGGGTTACCCAGAAGCTTTCTTT. The full variable domain, completed using reference TRBV12-5 and TRBJ1-1, is DARVTQTPRHKVTEMGQEVTMRCQPILGHNTVFWYRQTMMQGLELLAYFRNRAPLDDSGMPKDRFSAEMPDATLATLKIQPSEPRDSAVYFCASGLVGYPEAFFGQGTRLTVV.

Note on this clone: This sample includes further DNA sequences coding for the same CDR3. The chain employs TRBV14 and TRBJ2-7, with D perhaps TRBD1 or TRBD2 (5 bases each). Germline CDR1 SGHDN, CDR2 FVKESK. V was clipped by 6 bases and J by 0 bases, with 9 bases between them. This CDR3 contains 13 residues. The CDR3 sequence: CASSPGTSYEQYF. The CDR3, as DNA: TGTGCCAGCAGTCCCGGGACCTCCTACGAGCAGTACTTC.